Listed below are T cell receptor beta chains from one sample, sequenced in a study of blood T cell repertoires in COVID-19. TCRdb's table, derived via immunoSEQ multiplex PCR, lists solely in-frame clones and lacks some. The profile shows about 210,000 clones, approximately 82% of them singletons. Source material: peripheral blood. These receptor sequences come from a woman between 35 and 50 years old with acute or convalescent COVID-19. CDR3s include the opening cysteine and the closing phenylalanine or tryptophan. The order of the fields is clone size, D gene, J gene, V gene, CDR3 protein, CDR3 DNA. The D gene is left open where the match is weak. Rows may omit the clone size; those that give it use once, few, many or a size class.

.,.,TRBJ2-5,TRBV6-5,CASSYSLLETQYF,TGTGCCAGCAGTTACTCACTATTAGAGACCCAGTACTTC
.,.,TRBJ2-3,TRBV4-2,CASSQPETGFSTDTQYF,TGTGCCAGCAGCCAACCCGAGACAGGATTCAGCACAGATACGCAGTATTTT
once,.,TRBJ2-2,TRBV12-3/TRBV12-4,CASSMTSTGELFF,TGTGCCAGCAGCATGACTAGCACCGGGGAGCTGTTTTTT
.,TRBD1,TRBJ1-3,TRBV5-6,CASSSGTAGNTIYF,TGTGCCAGCAGCTCCGGGACAGCTGGAAACACCATATATTTT
.,.,TRBJ2-1,TRBV4-1,CASSRGFEQFF,TGCGCCAGCAGCAGGGGATTTGAGCAGTTCTTC
.,.,TRBJ1-1,TRBV2,CASSDDRETPIMNTEAFF,TGTGCCAGCAGTGACGATCGTGAGACACCAATTATGAACACTGAAGCTTTCTTT
.,.,TRBJ2-3,TRBV5-1,CASSFRTDTDTQYF,TGCGCCAGCAGCTTCAGAACAGACACAGATACGCAGTATTTT
.,.,TRBJ2-2,TRBV10-3,CAISDRGDTGELFF,TGTGCCATCAGTGACAGGGGTGACACCGGGGAGCTGTTTTTT
.,.,TRBJ2-5,TRBV6-2/TRBV6-3,CASSYTAGLETQYF,TGTGCCAGCAGTTATACGGCAGGGTTAGAGACCCAGTACTTC
.,.,TRBJ2-7,TRBV19,CASSRGHEQYF,TGTGCCAGTAGTAGAGGGCACGAGCAGTACTTC
once,TRBD1,TRBJ1-3,TRBV5-1,CASSSTGGSSGNTIYF,TGCGCCAGCAGCTCGACAGGGGGCTCCTCTGGAAACACCATATATTTT
.,TRBD2,TRBJ2-2,TRBV5-1,CASHTASGSSGELFF,TGCGCCAGCCATACGGCCAGCGGGAGCTCCGGGGAGCTGTTTTTT
.,.,TRBJ2-1,TRBV5-1,CASSPSGGYNEQFF,TGCGCCAGCAGCCCATCGGGTGGTTACAATGAGCAGTTCTTC
.,TRBD1,TRBJ1-5,TRBV11-2,CASSLGDRGHRQPQHF,TGTGCCAGCAGCTTAGGGGACAGGGGGCATCGGCAGCCCCAGCATTTT
.,.,TRBJ1-1,TRBV19,CASSQGNTEAFF,TGTGCCAGTAGTCAGGGGAACACTGAAGCTTTCTTT
.,TRBD2,TRBJ2-1,TRBV19,CASSRGTSGYNEQFF,TGTGCCAGTAGTAGGGGGACTAGCGGGTACAATGAGCAGTTCTTC
.,.,TRBJ2-2,TRBV13,CASSLGLGLNTGELFF,TGTGCCAGCAGCTTAGGCCTTGGGCTGAACACCGGGGAGCTGTTTTTT
.,TRBD2,TRBJ2-3,TRBV7-2,CASSLVAGADTQYF,TGTGCCAGCAGCTTAGTTGCGGGAGCAGATACGCAGTATTTT
.,TRBD1,TRBJ2-3,TRBV9,CASSVVGGQGGTDTQYF,TGTGCCAGCAGCGTAGTAGGGGGACAGGGTGGTACAGATACGCAGTATTTT
.,TRBD1,TRBJ2-7,TRBV6-1,CASSDRGLLTQYF,TGTGCCAGCAGTGACAGGGGGCTTTTGACGCAGTACTTC